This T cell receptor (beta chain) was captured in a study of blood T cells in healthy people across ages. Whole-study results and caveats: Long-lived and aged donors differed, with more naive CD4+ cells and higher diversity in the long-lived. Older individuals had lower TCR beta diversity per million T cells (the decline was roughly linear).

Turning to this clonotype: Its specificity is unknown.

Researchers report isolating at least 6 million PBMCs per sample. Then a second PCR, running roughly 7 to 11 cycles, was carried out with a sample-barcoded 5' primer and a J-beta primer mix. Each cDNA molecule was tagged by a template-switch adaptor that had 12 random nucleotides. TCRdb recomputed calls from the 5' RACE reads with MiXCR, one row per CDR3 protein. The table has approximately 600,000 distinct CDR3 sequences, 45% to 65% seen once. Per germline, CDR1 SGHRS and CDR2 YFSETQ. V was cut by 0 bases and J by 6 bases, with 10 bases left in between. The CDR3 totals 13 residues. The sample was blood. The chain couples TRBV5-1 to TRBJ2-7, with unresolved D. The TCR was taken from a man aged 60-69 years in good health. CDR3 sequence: CASSLGVGFEQYF. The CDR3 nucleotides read TGCGCCAGCAGCTTGGGTGTGGGATTCGAGCAGTACTTC.